Presented here are 12 T cell receptor beta chains from one specimen sequenced in a study of blood T cells in healthy people across ages. The second PCR ran about 7 to 12 cycles with a sample-barcoded 5' primer and J-beta primers. TCRdb reprocessed the 5' RACE reads with MiXCR, giving one entry per CDR3 protein. The repertoire includes around 940,000 distinct CDR3 sequences, roughly half of them detected once, and 20% to 25% sits in the top ten. Sequencing was carried out using blood. The receptor set was obtained from a woman aged 60-70 years in good health.

In its sample, this clonotype was seen many times. The chain uses TRBV7-2 and TRBJ2-7, with D possibly called TRBD1 or TRBD2 (5 bases each). From germline, CDR1 is SGHTA and CDR2 FQGNSA. CDR3 size: 15 residues. V dropped 6 bases and J dropped 2 bases, with 17 bases sitting between them. CDR3 sequence reads: CASSPRAGGPYEQYF. The CDR3 DNA follows: TGTGCCAGCAGTCCTCGAGCTGGGGGTCCCTACGAGCAGTACTTC. Looking up the rest from reference TRBV7-2 and TRBJ2-7 gives the full variable domain: GAGVSQSPSNKVTEKGKDVELRCDPISGHTALYWYRQSLGQGLEFLIYFQGNSAPDKSGLPSDRFSAERTGGSVSTLTIQRTQQEDSAVYLCASSPRAGGPYEQYFGPGTRLTVT.

The chain carries TRBV12-3 or TRBV12-4 and TRBJ2-5; D is uncertain. The CDR3 has 15 residues. With 6 bases removed from V and 2 bases from J, the gap between germline ends came to 16 bases. This CDR3 reads CASRGLTGSQETQYF. Written as DNA, the CDR3 is TGTGCCAGCAGGGGCCTTACCGGTTCACAAGAGACCCAGTACTTC.

This clonotype was picked up a small number of times. CDR3 nucleotide sequence: TGTGCCAGCAGCTTGGGACTAGCGGGAGCTAACACCGGGGAGCTGTTTTTT. Its protein product is CASSLGLAGANTGELFF. This sequence joins TRBV6-6 and TRBJ2-2; 14 bases line up with TRBD2. Trimming removed 6 bases from V and 2 bases from J; junction bases left unmatched: 5. Germline values: CDR1 MNHNY, CDR2 SVGAGI (reference sequence). The CDR3 is 17 amino acids.

V gene TRBV3-1 combines with J gene TRBJ2-7, with TRBD2 matching over 13 bases. CDR1 is LGHDT, CDR2 YNNKEL, per germline (reference sequence). Germline trimming cut 8 bases from V and 5 bases from J; bases unmatched to any gene: 24. The CDR3 sequence is 20 residues long. The CDR3 DNA reads TGTGCCAGCCGGTCCGGGACTAGCGGGACGTTATTCTTGGGGGAGGACGAGCAGTACTTC. Translating gives CASRSGTSGTLFLGEDEQYF.

This sequence joins TRBV4-1 and TRBJ2-7; no clear D. The CDR3 totals 16 residues. V dropped 1 base and J dropped 7 bases, with 20 bases sitting between them. Germline values: CDR1 MGHRA, CDR2 YSYEKL. The CDR3 spells CASSQVPLPGRNEQYF. As DNA, the CDR3 is TGCGCCAGCAGCCAAGTTCCACTCCCCGGAAGGAATGAGCAGTACTTC.

This clonotype was counted between two and nine times. The genes are TRBV11-2 and TRBJ2-5, with no clear D. The ends were cut back, 1 base at V and 4 bases at J, with 13 bases in the middle. CDR1 and CDR2 from the germline V gene are SGHAT and FQNNGV. The CDR3 length is 15 residues. The CDR3 reads CASSLVQAMGETQYF. CDR3 in DNA: TGTGCCAGCAGCTTAGTTCAGGCCATGGGAGAGACCCAGTACTTC.

This clonotype was observed a few times. V usage is TRBV10-3 and J usage is TRBJ2-7; 8 bases fit TRBD2. The J segment lost 0 bases and the V segment lost 6 bases, leaving 13 bases of the junction unmatched. The CDR3 runs 17 residues. Germline values: CDR1 ENHRY, CDR2 SYGVKD. CDR3: CAIRGPIPGGNSYEQYF. Written as DNA, the CDR3 is TGTGCCATCAGGGGGCCTATACCGGGAGGGAACTCCTACGAGCAGTACTTC.

Points on this clonotype: At one end, the junction sequence differs from germline, possibly due to a read error. This chain links TRBV4-1 with TRBJ2-1, with a weak D call TRBD1 (8 bases). Germline V lookup: CDR1 MGHRA, CDR2 YSYEKL. The CDR3 has 21 amino acids. The CDR3 loop is CTSSHLTRTGRGVGSYNEQFF. The CDR3 DNA reads TGCACCAGCAGCCACCTAACCCGGACAGGGAGGGGGGTGGGCTCCTACAATGAGCAGTTCTTC.

The chain combines TRBV7-3 with TRBJ2-2; the D is unclear. This CDR3 contains 13 residues. Per germline, CDR1 SGHTA and CDR2 FQGTGA. Trimming removed 5 bases at V and 7 bases at J, with 11 bases between. CDR3: CASSPFKVGELFF. CDR3 bases: TGTGCCAGCAGCCCATTTAAGGTCGGGGAGCTGTTTTTT.

The genes are TRBV18 and TRBJ2-7; D gene unclear. Germline V gene lookup returns CDR1 KGHSH and CDR2 LQKENI. The CDR3 is 13 residues long. Trimming took 11 bases from V and 2 from J, leaving 16 bases between them. The CDR3 DNA follows: TGTGCCTCCCTGATGGGCAGAGCCTACGAGCAGTACTTC. Translation gives CASLMGRAYEQYF.

The chain combines TRBV25-1 with TRBJ2-7, with D possibly being TRBD2 (6 bases). V was pared by 6 bases and J by 1 base, with 16 bases between. The length of the CDR3 is 15 residues. CDR1 and CDR2 (germline): MGHDK, SYGVNS. The CDR3 reads CASSRSGGTSYEQYF. CDR3 coding DNA: TGTGCCAGCAGCCGTAGCGGCGGGACGTCCTACGAGCAGTACTTC.

This sequence joins TRBV27 and TRBJ2-7; 11 bases align to TRBD2. V gave up 5 bases and J gave up 6 bases; unmatched junction bases: 3. CDR3 length equals 13 residues. Germline V gene data show CDR1 as MNHEY and CDR2 as SMNVEV (reference sequence). The DNA of the CDR3 is TGTGCCAGCAGTGATCTAGCGGGAGGCGAGCAGTACTTC. Translating it yields CASSDLAGGEQYF.